This T cell receptor (beta chain) derives from a study of a mutant IDH1 vaccine in newly diagnosed glioma (dated by TCRdb to the early 2020s). General notes on the study: In the chemotherapy-containing groups, vaccination started alongside temozolomide cycles, whereas in patients who had radiotherapy alone it started 4-6 weeks after radiotherapy. The approximately 32 treated patients were around 60% male and 37.5% female, with a mean age of roughly 40 years. Prior to enrollment, patients had been given standard therapy consisting of radiotherapy alone, temozolomide alone, or radiochemotherapy with temozolomide, with the combination given to most patients. The week-35 safety follow-up took place at visit V12, and the week-47 end of study took place at visit V13. Peripheral blood was collected at six visits: V03 (baseline), V05, V07, V10, V12 and V13. Longitudinal TCRB deep sequencing was performed for some 25 treated patients wherever samples were available for exploratory analyses. The study at large found these results: The authors stated that sample limitations prevented analyses of patient blood samples from being reproduced. Immune responses induced by the vaccine were seen in around 94% of patients across multiple MHC alleles. Selection of PBMC samples for TCRB deep sequencing was based on availability. Pseudoprogression appeared unrelated to alterations in the top peripheral T cell clonotypes detected by TCRB sequencing.

This sample's time point label indicates: week 47, end of study. A 20-mer mutant IDH1 peptide at 300 micrograms in Montanide made up each vaccine dose, which was injected subcutaneously together with topical imiquimod. Patients were given eight vaccinations, in weeks 1, 3, 5, 7, 11, 15, 19 and 23, which matched visits V03 through V10. The donors had newly diagnosed IDH1-mutant astrocytomas of WHO grade 3 or 4 that showed loss of nuclear ATRX. The samples were drawn from NOA16, a multicentre, single-arm, open-label phase I trial in Germany that tested a mutant IDH1 peptide vaccine in humans for the first time. Genomic DNA for TCRB sequencing was isolated from EDTA blood with the DNeasy Blood and Tissue Kit. Per the germline V gene (reference sequence), SEHNR is the CDR1 and FQNEAQ is the CDR2. V gives up 3 bases and J gives up 1 base, and the segment between their germline ends measures 6 bases. The CDR3 has 13 amino acids, counting the end cysteine and phenylalanine. Of all the DNA, just the CDR3 is kept, 39 bases in frame from base 1.

This clone was counted only a few times. It lacks a known antigen. Per-nucleotide qualities are absent, and no much larger clonotype sits a single base away. Preparation of the library involved the immunoSEQ multiplex PCR assay. Rearranged TCR beta chain sequences were amplified using the hsTCRB Kit according to the manufacturer's protocol. Sequencing of TCRB libraries was carried out on an Illumina MiSeq. The paper's processing steps were these. The proprietary platform of the kit vendor was used for demultiplexing, trimming and gene mapping. Entries here come from immuneACCESS through TCRdb and include only in-frame sequences with V and J called. Some clones fail to appear in such tables; in the studies checked, an unresolved V gene covers under half of the shortfall, and the cause of the remainder is unknown. The DNA was the basis for D and trimming; V, J and clone size are from that table. This sample gives some 50,000 clones in total; roughly 83% of them show up just once. The ten largest clones take up approximately 4.3% of the sample.

Rearrangement joined TRBV7-9 to TRBJ1-1; confidence is insufficient to name the D gene. The sequence was collected from a woman aged 25 to 45 with glioma. Some clones in this sample may be carry-over from other donors' samples. The source was PBMCs, collected from a glioma patient whose treatment included an IDH1 peptide vaccine. The CDR3 protein: CASSLARNTEAFF. At the DNA level, the sequence is TGTGCCAGCAGCTTGGCACGGAACACTGAAGCTTTCTTT.